What follows are 32 T cell receptor beta chains derived from one specimen sequenced in a study of cytomegalovirus exposure and HLA in healthy donors. Generated by immunoSEQ multiplex PCR, the TCRdb table keeps only in-frame clones and is missing some. Here the sample spans about 140,000 clones, about 80% being singletons. Sequencing input: PBMCs. These receptors came from a man under 40 in good health and CMV-seropositive.

This clone has a handful of counts. V gene TRBV7-2 combines with J gene TRBJ2-7; D not certain. Trimming left V 5 bases short and J 6 bases short, with 8 bases between. The length of the CDR3 is 11 residues. The germline gives CDR1 SGHTA, CDR2 FQGNSA. CDR3 in amino acids: CASSAAVEQYF. The CDR3 DNA reads TGTGCCAGCAGCGCCGCGGTCGAGCAGTACTTC.

The chain uses TRBV2 and TRBJ2-1, with D possibly being TRBD2 (9 bases). The CDR3 runs to 16 residues. The germline V gene has CDR1 SNHLY and CDR2 FYNNEI. V gave up 6 bases and J gave up 7 bases, with 22 bases separating them. The CDR3 sequence: CASSDRGGGAENEQFF. CDR3 nucleotide sequence: TGTGCCAGCAGCGACAGGGGCGGGGGGGCAGAAAATGAGCAGTTCTTC.

V and J are TRBV9 and TRBJ2-3; a possible D gene is TRBD2 (6 bases). The CDR3 sequence is 17 residues long. Germline V gene data show CDR1 as SGDLS and CDR2 as YYNGEE. V lost 0 bases, J lost 1 base, and 15 bases lay in between. The CDR3 loop is CASSVEWNPGGTDTQYF. The CDR3 DNA sequence: TGTGCCAGCAGCGTAGAGTGGAATCCGGGGGGCACAGATACGCAGTATTTT.

This chain uses TRBV5-8 with TRBJ2-7, with D possibly TRBD2 on 6 matching bases. V lost 4 bases and J lost 3, with 14 bases in between. Germline lookup yields CDR1 SGHTS and CDR2 YDEGEE. CDR3 length: 14 amino acids. The chain's CDR3 is CASSPGTGFYEQYF. The CDR3 DNA follows: TGTGCCAGCAGCCCCGGGACTGGGTTCTACGAGCAGTACTTC. The variable domain in full, completed from reference TRBV5-8 and TRBJ2-7, reads EAGVTQSPTHLIKTRGQQATLRCSPISGHTSVYWYQQALGLGLQFLLWYDEGEERNRGNFPPRFSGRQFPNYSSELNVNALELEDSALYLCASSPGTGFYEQYFGPGTRLTVT.

The chain combines TRBV6-5 with TRBJ2-7; 9 bases match TRBD1. This CDR3 has 14 residues. V lost 2 bases to trimming and J lost 2 bases; unmatched junction nucleotides: 1. The germline V gene encodes CDR1 MNHEY and CDR2 SVGAGI. This chain's CDR3 is CASSYNRGPYEQYF. CDR3 sequence (DNA): TGTGCCAGCAGTTACAACAGGGGGCCCTACGAGCAGTACTTC.

J is TRBJ2-1 and V is TRBV5-1; the match to TRBD2 covers 7 bases. Trimming cost V 2 bases and J 8 bases; bases outside gene matches: 7. This CDR3 contains 14 residues. CDR1 and CDR2 (germline): SGHRS, YFSETQ. The CDR3 loop is CASSFGGSTYEQFF. CDR3 DNA: TGCGCCAGCAGCTTTGGCGGGAGTACCTATGAGCAGTTCTTC.

V usage is TRBV30 and J usage is TRBJ2-1; possibly TRBD2 for D (7 bases). CDR1 is GTSNPN and CDR2 is SVGIG in the germline V gene (reference sequence). The CDR3 sequence is 15 residues long. V was clipped by 2 bases and J by 6 bases, with 17 bases between them. The CDR3: CAWSFGGRDINEQFF. The CDR3 bases are TGTGCCTGGAGTTTCGGGGGGAGGGACATCAATGAGCAGTTCTTC.

V and J are TRBV2 and TRBJ1-2, with 8 bases lining up with TRBD1. Germline values: CDR1 SNHLY, CDR2 FYNNEI. The CDR3 has 15 residues. V dropped 2 bases and J dropped 2; count of bases not matched to a gene: 4. This CDR3 is CASSEQGAKNYGYTF. CDR3 DNA: TGTGCCAGCAGTGAACAGGGGGCCAAGAACTATGGCTACACCTTC.

The table lists this clone with a few counts. J is TRBJ1-6 and V is TRBV5-1, with TRBD1 matching 8 bases. The J segment lost 6 bases and the V segment lost 8 bases, leaving 4 bases of the junction unmatched. Germline V CDR1 and CDR2: SGHRS, YFSETQ. The CDR3 consists of 13 residues. Written as DNA, the CDR3 is TGCGCCAGTGCTGACAGGGGTAATTCACCCCTCCACTTT. This translates into CASADRGNSPLHF.

The J gene is TRBJ2-3, the V gene TRBV11-2, with 7 bases identical to TRBD2. CDR1 is SGHAT, CDR2 FQNNGV, per germline. The CDR3 runs 15 residues. The ends lost 1 base at V and 6 bases at J; junction bases unmatched: 7. CDR3 loop: CASSLAAGVADTQYF. CDR3 DNA: TGTGCCAGCAGCTTAGCGGCGGGAGTAGCCGATACGCAGTATTTT. Full variable domain (outside the CDR3, taken from reference TRBV11-2 and TRBJ2-3): EAGVAQSPRYKIIEKRQSVAFWCNPISGHATLYWYQQILGQGPKLLIQFQNNGVVDDSQLPKDRFSAERLKGVDSTLKIQPAKLEDSAVYLCASSLAAGVADTQYFGPGTRLTVL.

The chain is built from TRBV9 and TRBJ2-1, with 13 bases aligning to TRBD2. Trimming cost V 0 bases and J 9 bases; bases outside gene matches: 9. CDR3 length: 17 residues. Germline values: CDR1 SGDLS, CDR2 YYNGEE. The CDR3 DNA follows: TGTGCCAGCAGCGTAGGGCCCCGGACTAGCGGGGGTGGTGAGCAGTTCTTC. Translated: CASSVGPRTSGGGEQFF.

This clone was recorded once. The CDR3 DNA sequence: TGCGCCAGCAGCCAAGATCTGAACTCGAACACTGAAGCTTTCTTT. This codes for CASSQDLNSNTEAFF. The chain couples TRBV4-3 to TRBJ1-1; no clear D gene. The V gene lost 0 bases and the J gene lost 1 base, with 9 bases spanning the gap. The CDR3 extends over 15 amino acids. The V gene's germline CDR1 is LGHNA and CDR2 YSLEER.

V and J are TRBV29-1 and TRBJ2-3; D is possibly TRBD1 (5 bases). The CDR3 totals 11 residues. V was clipped by 8 bases and J by 9 bases, with 15 bases between them. Germline values: CDR1 SQVTM, CDR2 ANQGSEA. The CDR3 reads CSPIQGITQYF. CDR3 coding DNA: TGCAGCCCAATTCAGGGAATCACGCAGTATTTT.

The rearrangement links TRBV19 to TRBJ2-7; 14 positions agree with TRBD2. Germline loops: CDR1 LNHDA, CDR2 SQIVND (reference sequence). The CDR3 spans 17 residues. V was clipped by 6 bases and J by 1 base; unmatched bases: 8. The CDR3 sequence is CASSPSGTSGSSYEQYF. DNA for the CDR3: TGTGCCAGTAGCCCCAGCGGGACTAGCGGGAGTTCCTACGAGCAGTACTTC. The entire variable domain, with the rest obtained from reference TRBV19 and TRBJ2-7, is as follows: DGGITQSPKYLFRKEGQNVTLSCEQNLNHDAMYWYRQDPGQGLRLIYYSQIVNDFQKGDIAEGYSVSREKKESFPLTVTSAQKNPTAFYLCASSPSGTSGSSYEQYFGPGTRLTVT.

The chain has TRBV4-1 and TRBJ1-1; 10 nucleotides match TRBD1. Germline CDR1 and CDR2: MGHRA and YSYEKL. Trimming cost V 0 bases and J 5 bases; bases outside gene matches: 6. This CDR3 is built from 16 residues. In DNA, the CDR3 is TGCGCCAGCAGCCAAGAATGGACAGGGGGTTGGACTGAAGCTTTCTTT. Its protein product is CASSQEWTGGWTEAFF.

The V and J genes are TRBV7-2 and TRBJ2-3; 8 bases line up with TRBD2. Germline V gene sequence: CDR1 SGHTA, CDR2 FQGNSA. With V trimmed by 4 bases and J by 0 bases, 6 bases remained unmatched. The CDR3 length is 16 residues. CDR3 sequence: CASSYWRGASTDTQYF. CDR3 nucleotides: TGTGCCAGCAGCTATTGGCGGGGGGCTAGCACAGATACGCAGTATTTT. The whole variable domain, remainder taken from reference TRBV7-2 and TRBJ2-3, is GAGVSQSPSNKVTEKGKDVELRCDPISGHTALYWYRQSLGQGLEFLIYFQGNSAPDKSGLPSDRFSAERTGGSVSTLTIQRTQQEDSAVYLCASSYWRGASTDTQYFGPGTRLTVL.

The V call is TRBV18, the J call TRBJ1-5; D perhaps matches TRBD1 (5 bases). Germline loops: CDR1 KGHSH, CDR2 LQKENI. The CDR3 spans 14 residues. V shed 3 bases and J shed 6 bases, with 12 bases lying between them. The CDR3 is CASSPSLGGQPQHF. CDR3 coding DNA: TGTGCCAGCTCACCGTCGCTCGGGGGTCAGCCCCAGCATTTT.

V gene TRBV18 combines with J gene TRBJ2-1; 12 bases map to TRBD2. The CDR3 totals 15 residues. V lost 4 bases, J lost 10 bases, and 8 bases stayed unmatched. CDR1 and CDR2 (germline): KGHSH, LQKENI. As DNA, the CDR3 is TGTGCCAGCTCACTTCAGACTAGCGGGAGCACCGAGCAGTTCTTC. It yields the protein CASSLQTSGSTEQFF.

In this sample, this clone turned up once. The chain links TRBV6-1 to TRBJ1-3; D is perhaps TRBD1 (5 bases). CDR3 length: 14 amino acids. Looked up from germline, CDR1 is MNHNS and CDR2 is SASEGT. Trimming stripped 1 base from V and 3 bases from J, with 7 bases between. CDR3: CASSEERGGNTIYF. CDR3 sequence (DNA): TGTGCCAGCAGTGAAGAAAGGGGTGGAAACACCATATATTTT.

This clone was seen a few times. V usage is TRBV4-2 and J usage is TRBJ2-7, with a tentative D call TRBD1 (5 bases). V lost 2 bases and J lost 3, with 14 bases in between. Germline V gene lookup returns CDR1 LGHNA and CDR2 YNFKEQ. CDR3 size: 15 residues. The CDR3 reads CASSQIQQGRYEQYF. For the CDR3, the DNA is TGTGCCAGCAGCCAAATTCAGCAGGGCCGCTACGAGCAGTACTTC.

V and J are TRBV19 and TRBJ1-5; unclear D gene. CDR1 is LNHDA, CDR2 SQIVND, per germline (reference sequence). The CDR3 has 14 residues. V was cut by 3 bases and J by 0 bases, with 6 bases left in between. CDR3 protein: CASSIANSNQPQHF. The CDR3 DNA sequence: TGTGCCAGTAGTATCGCGAATAGCAATCAGCCCCAGCATTTT.

The rearrangement joins TRBV12-5 to TRBJ2-1, with 9 bases matching TRBD1. The germline V gene encodes CDR1 LGHNT and CDR2 FRNRAP. J lost 8 bases, V lost 4 bases, and 6 bases had no gene match. The CDR3 consists of 14 residues. The CDR3 DNA is TGTGCTAGTGGTTGGGGACAGGGAGGGGATGAGCAGTTCTTC. Translation gives CASGWGQGGDEQFF.

The V call is TRBV14, the J call TRBJ2-1; a weak D match, TRBD2 (5 bases). CDR3 length equals 16 residues. Germline CDR1 reads SGHDN; CDR2 reads FVKESK. V shed 4 bases and J shed 5 bases, with 18 bases lying between them. For the CDR3, the DNA is TGTGCCAGCAGCCCCTCGGGAAGCCTAAGCGACAATGAGCAGTTCTTC. Its protein is CASSPSGSLSDNEQFF. Full variable domain (rest looked up from reference TRBV14 and TRBJ2-1): EAGVTQFPSHSVIEKGQTVTLRCDPISGHDNLYWYRRVMGKEIKFLLHFVKESKQDESGMPNNRFLAERTGGTYSTLKVQPAELEDSGVYFCASSPSGSLSDNEQFFGPGTRLTVL.

As DNA, the CDR3 is TGTGCCAGCAGCGTTGCCGGGTCGGGTATATACAATGAGCAGTTCTTC. Its translation: CASSVAGSGIYNEQFF. The chain uses TRBV9 and TRBJ2-1; no firm D call. Trimming stripped 2 bases from V and 4 bases from J, with 16 bases between. CDR1 is SGDLS, CDR2 YYNGEE, per germline. The CDR3 sequence is 16 residues long.

CDR3 sequence reads: CASSQEGQGGQPQHF. The CDR3 DNA reads TGCGCCAGCAGCCAAGAGGGCCAGGGTGGCCAGCCCCAGCATTTT. V and J are TRBV4-1 and TRBJ1-5; D perhaps matches TRBD1 (5 bases). This CDR3 has 15 residues. CDR1 and CDR2 (germline): MGHRA, YSYEKL. Trimming took off 0 bases at V and 7 bases at J, with 13 bases between the two ends.

This chain links TRBV5-6 with TRBJ1-6; 9 bases agree with TRBD1. The CDR3 runs to 15 residues. Germline V gene data show CDR1 as SGHDT and CDR2 as YYEEEE. V lost 4 bases and J lost 9; bases outside the gene matches: 8. In DNA form, the CDR3 reads TGTGCCAGCAGCGTGCCGGGACAGGGTCGTTCACCCCTCCACTTT. It yields the protein CASSVPGQGRSPLHF.

The chain employs TRBV14 and TRBJ2-7; TRBD2 aligns across 12 bases. Looked up from germline, CDR1 is SGHDN and CDR2 is FVKESK. J was trimmed by 6 bases and V by 1 base; bases with no gene match: 7. The CDR3 length is 16 residues. In nucleotides, the CDR3 is TGTGCCAGCAGCCAAGGTGGGAGACTAGCGGGAGTCGAGCAGTACTTC. Translating it yields CASSQGGRLAGVEQYF.

This rearrangement joins TRBV7-2 to TRBJ2-7; 10 bases fit TRBD1. Germline CDR1 SGHTA, CDR2 FQGNSA. This CDR3 comprises 12 residues. V shed 1 base and J 13 bases; nucleotides not matched to a gene: 4. Written as DNA, the CDR3 is TGTGCCAGCAGCTTAGGGGGACAGGGGCTATACTTC. Protein: CASSLGGQGLYF. The entire variable domain, with the rest obtained from reference TRBV7-2 and TRBJ2-7, is as follows: GAGVSQSPSNKVTEKGKDVELRCDPISGHTALYWYRQSLGQGLEFLIYFQGNSAPDKSGLPSDRFSAERTGGSVSTLTIQRTQQEDSAVYLCASSLGGQGLYFGPGTRLTVT.

The chain recombines TRBV11-2 with TRBJ2-3; 7 bases are a match to TRBD2. In germline, CDR1 is SGHAT, CDR2 FQNNGV. This CDR3 contains 15 residues. The J segment lost 3 bases and the V segment lost 3 bases, leaving 6 bases of the junction unmatched. The CDR3 protein is CASSLGVSGTDTQYF. In DNA form, the CDR3 reads TGTGCCAGCAGCTTGGGGGTTAGCGGGACAGATACGCAGTATTTT. Full variable domain (rest looked up from reference TRBV11-2 and TRBJ2-3): EAGVAQSPRYKIIEKRQSVAFWCNPISGHATLYWYQQILGQGPKLLIQFQNNGVVDDSQLPKDRFSAERLKGVDSTLKIQPAKLEDSAVYLCASSLGVSGTDTQYFGPGTRLTVL.

The chain recombines TRBV7-5 with TRBJ1-1; the listed D gene, TRBD1, was not tested against the DNA. TRBV7-5 is deemed a pseudogene. The CDR3 covers 13 residues. The DNA for the CDR3 is TGTGTCAGAAGCCCCCCGACAGACACTGAAGCTTTCTTT. It codes for CVRSPPTDTEAFF.

The rearrangement joins TRBV5-3 to TRBJ2-3; D not certain. TRBV5-3 is classed as an ORF, of uncertain function. V lost 3 bases to trimming and J lost 0 bases, with 14 bases between them. CDR3 length equals 16 residues. The CDR3 reads CARSSATRKSTDTQYF. The CDR3 nucleotides read TGTGCCAGAAGCTCTGCGACTCGAAAAAGCACAGATACGCAGTATTTT.

This sequence joins TRBV10-2 and TRBJ1-4; TRBD1 matches at 9 bases. CDR1 is WSHSY and CDR2 is SAAADI in the germline V gene. The CDR3 extends over 14 amino acids. Losses at the gene ends were 6 bases for V and 8 bases for J; bases not matched to a gene: 7. Written as DNA, the CDR3 is TGCGCCAGCAGACCCGGGACAGGGTACGAAAAACTGTTTTTT. Its protein is CASRPGTGYEKLFF.